The 25 T cell receptor beta chains reported below all come from one sample, sequenced in a study of T cell changes during pregnancy in multiple sclerosis. The assay was immunoSEQ multiplex PCR, and TCRdb's table has in-frame clones only and misses some. In the table there are more than 45,000 clones, over 80% of which are singletons. Sequences were derived from CD4+ T cells from peripheral blood mononuclear cells, sampled after pregnancy. The receptor set was obtained from a female donor with multiple sclerosis, enrolled in a pregnancy study.

The J gene is TRBJ2-7, the V gene TRBV5-4, with 9 bases aligning to TRBD2. Germline-derived CDR1 and CDR2 are SGHNT and YYREEE (reference sequence). Trimming took 1 base from V and 7 from J; bases not matched to a gene: 6. The CDR3 is 14 amino acids. CDR3 loop: CASSLRREGEEQYF. CDR3 in DNA: TGTGCCAGCAGCTTGCGGCGGGAGGGGGAAGAGCAGTACTTC.

The CDR3 is CASSLYLASGINRGNEQFF. The CDR3 DNA reads as TGTGCCAGCAGCTTGTACCTTGCTAGCGGGATTAATAGGGGGAATGAGCAGTTCTTC. The chain combines TRBV11-2 with TRBJ2-1, with 9 positions matching TRBD2. Germline V gene sequence: CDR1 SGHAT, CDR2 FQNNGV. This CDR3 contains 19 residues. V lost 3 bases to trimming and J lost 7 bases; unmatched junction nucleotides: 19.

The V and J genes are TRBV25-1 and TRBJ1-2; D is possibly TRBD1 (5 bases). CDR3 size: 15 residues. Germline CDR1 MGHDK, CDR2 SYGVNS. V was pared by 2 bases and J by 2 bases, with 12 bases between. As DNA, the CDR3 is TGTGCCAGCAGTGAAGAGGCAGGGCCCAACTATGGCTACACCTTC. This codes for CASSEEAGPNYGYTF.

This clone was found a few times. This chain uses TRBV18 with TRBJ2-1; 7 bases agree with TRBD2. The CDR3 spans 15 residues. The V and J ends lost 1 base and 4 bases, in that order; junction bases with no gene match: 4. The germline gives CDR1 KGHSH, CDR2 LQKENI. DNA for the CDR3: TGTGCCAGCTCACCACTGGCTAGCGGTTACAATGAGCAGTTCTTC. It specifies CASSPLASGYNEQFF. Combining the CDR3 with reference TRBV18 and TRBJ2-1 gives the whole variable domain NAGVMQNPRHLVRRRGQEARLRCSPMKGHSHVYWYRQLPEEGLKFMVYLQKENIIDESGMPKERFSAEFPKEGPSILRIQQVVRGDSAAYFCASSPLASGYNEQFFGPGTRLTVL.

The chain uses TRBV7-9 and TRBJ2-2; no clear D. V was shortened by 2 bases and J by 2 bases, with 9 bases between the two germline ends. CDR1 and CDR2 (germline): SEHNR, FQNEAQ (reference sequence). The CDR3 contains 15 residues. CDR3 protein: CASSLTQSNTGELFF. The CDR3 nucleotides are TGTGCCAGCAGCTTAACACAGAGCAACACCGGGGAGCTGTTTTTT.

This chain connects TRBV14 to TRBJ2-3; perhaps TRBD2 as D (7 bases). Germline V gene sequence: CDR1 SGHDN, CDR2 FVKESK. There are 17 residues in the CDR3. The V and J ends lost 3 bases and 0 bases respectively, with 16 bases between them. This chain's CDR3 is CASSHPWGGESTDTQYF. The DNA for the CDR3 is TGTGCCAGCAGCCATCCCTGGGGGGGCGAGAGCACAGATACGCAGTATTTT.

This chain joins TRBV7-9 and TRBJ1-4; the match to TRBD1 covers 10 bases. The CDR3 has 16 residues. J gave up 6 bases and V 1 base, and 5 bases lay outside the gene matches. Per the germline V gene, CDR1 is SEHNR and CDR2 is FQNEAQ (reference sequence). The CDR3 sequence is CASSLGDRGADEKLFF. In DNA form, the CDR3 reads TGTGCCAGCAGCTTAGGGGACAGGGGCGCCGATGAAAAACTGTTTTTT.

V is TRBV5-6 and J is TRBJ1-2, with D possibly TRBD1 on 6 matching bases. The germline V gene encodes CDR1 SGHDT and CDR2 YYEEEE. Trimming stripped 0 bases from V and 1 base from J, with 13 bases between. The length of the CDR3 is 16 residues. CDR3 nucleotides: TGTGCCAGCAGCTTGGTCGCCGGGGGGCATAACTATGGCTACACCTTC. This translates into CASSLVAGGHNYGYTF.

This rearrangement joins TRBV7-2 to TRBJ2-1, with D hard to call. Trimming pared 8 bases from V and 9 bases from J, leaving 23 bases between. Germline V gene data show CDR1 as SGHTA and CDR2 as FQGNSA. This CDR3 is built from 15 residues. The DNA of the CDR3 is TGTGCCAGCTCCCTGCTGGGCTTCACTCCCGGTGAGCAGTTCTTC. Protein product: CASSLLGFTPGEQFF.

This sequence joins TRBV30 and TRBJ2-1; TRBD2 aligns across 8 bases. The germline gives CDR1 GTSNPN, CDR2 SVGIG (reference sequence). With V trimmed by 3 bases and J by 14 bases, 9 bases remained unmatched. This CDR3 is built from 12 residues. The CDR3 sequence is CAWSPIAGIEFF. The CDR3 nucleotides read TGTGCCTGGAGCCCGATAGCGGGAATAGAGTTCTTC. The complete variable domain, with remaining parts taken from reference TRBV30 and TRBJ2-1, reads SQTIHQWPATLVQPVGSPLSLECTVEGTSNPNLYWYRQAAGRGLQLLFYSVGIGQISSEVPQNLSASRPQDRQFILSSKKLLLSDSGFYLCAWSPIAGIEFFGPGTRLTVL.

CDR3 residues: CASSPEGQGLRAGNTIYF. The CDR3 DNA follows: TGTGCCAGCAGCCCAGAGGGACAGGGACTGAGGGCTGGAAACACCATATATTTT. The chain recombines TRBV13 with TRBJ1-3; 9 nucleotides align to TRBD1. Per the germline V gene, CDR1 is PRHDT and CDR2 is FYEKMQ (reference sequence). The J segment lost 2 bases and the V segment lost 5 bases, leaving 13 bases of the junction unmatched. The CDR3 has 18 residues.

The chain links TRBV6-5 to TRBJ1-1; D ambiguous. V was trimmed by 4 bases and J by 0 bases, leaving 6 bases between them. Germline CDR1 is MNHEY and CDR2 is SVGAGI. This CDR3 region has 13 residues. Written as DNA, the CDR3 is TGTGCCAGCAGTTGGAGTGTGAACACTGAAGCTTTCTTT. Translation gives CASSWSVNTEAFF.

The V call is TRBV28, the J call TRBJ1-1; maybe TRBD1 (5 bases). Germline assignment: CDR1 MDHEN and CDR2 SYDVKM. The V gene lost 7 bases and the J gene lost 5 bases, with 11 bases spanning the gap. CDR3 length: 12 amino acids. Here the CDR3 DNA reads TGTGCCAGCATCATCGGGGGAACTGAAGCTTTCTTT. Amino acid sequence: CASIIGGTEAFF.

The J gene is TRBJ2-7, the V gene TRBV30, with D possibly being TRBD1 (5 bases). Per germline, CDR1 GTSNPN and CDR2 SVGIG (reference sequence). Deletions cut 2 bases from V and 6 bases from J, with 14 bases between. This CDR3 is 13 amino acids long. CDR3 residues: CAWSSTAPAEQYF. CDR3 DNA sequence: TGTGCCTGGAGTTCGACAGCCCCCGCCGAGCAGTACTTC.

The chain carries TRBV14 and TRBJ2-5; 10 nucleotides line up with TRBD1. V was pared by 4 bases and J by 1 base, with 3 bases of the junction left unmatched. This CDR3 has 15 residues. CDR1 SGHDN and CDR2 FVKESK come from the germline V gene. As DNA, the CDR3 is TGTGCCAGCAGCCCTGGGACAGGGGTCCAAGAGACCCAGTACTTC. Translation gives CASSPGTGVQETQYF.

The chain carries TRBV7-6 and TRBJ2-5; D unclear. Germline V gene data show CDR1 as SGHVS and CDR2 as FNYEAQ. This CDR3 is built from 13 residues. The V and J ends lost 5 bases and 4 bases respectively, with 11 bases between them. Here the CDR3 DNA reads TGTGCCAGCAGCCGTGGCCCGGGAGAGACCCAGTACTTC. This encodes CASSRGPGETQYF.

This sequence joins TRBV6-5 and TRBJ2-7, with TRBD1 as a possible D gene (6 bases). This CDR3 contains 13 residues. Germline values: CDR1 MNHEY, CDR2 SVGAGI. Trimming took off 5 bases at V and 3 bases at J, with 11 bases between the two ends. CDR3 in amino acids: CASSRTEGYEQYF. The DNA of the CDR3 is TGTGCCAGCAGTCGGACAGAGGGCTACGAGCAGTACTTC.

V gene TRBV30 combines with J gene TRBJ2-3; weak D call: TRBD2 (6 bases). The CDR3 runs 11 residues. The V gene's germline CDR1 is GTSNPN and CDR2 SVGIG (reference sequence). Trimming stripped 5 bases from V and 6 bases from J, with 9 bases between. CDR3 in DNA: TGTGCCTGGGGGAGGTTGGATACGCAGTATTTT. This translates into CAWGRLDTQYF.

The CDR3 coding sequence is TGTGCCAGCAGACGGACAGGGGGAAACACCATATATTTT. Protein product: CASRRTGGNTIYF. J is TRBJ1-3 and V is TRBV6-6; 8 positions agree with TRBD1. The ends lost 6 bases at V and 4 bases at J; junction bases unmatched: 2. Germline V gene sequence: CDR1 MNHNY, CDR2 SVGAGI (reference sequence). The CDR3 has 13 amino acids.

This chain uses TRBV28 with TRBJ1-2; D is ambiguous. There are 10 residues in the CDR3. Germline V CDR1 and CDR2: MDHEN, SYDVKM. Trimming removed 6 bases from V and 11 bases from J, with 10 bases in between. The CDR3 loop reads CASRDGEYTF. CDR3 sequence (DNA): TGTGCCAGCAGGGACGGGGAATACACCTTC.

The CDR3 DNA reads as TGTGCCTTAAGCAGGTTGATTGGCTACGAGCAGTACTTC. This encodes CALSRLIGYEQYF. V is TRBV30 and J is TRBJ2-7; D gene uncertain. Germline loops: CDR1 GTSNPN, CDR2 SVGIG (reference sequence). V shed 7 bases and J shed 3 bases, with 16 bases lying between them. The CDR3 totals 13 residues.

This chain connects TRBV6-1 to TRBJ1-5, with D tentatively TRBD1 (5 bases). V lost 7 bases and J 4 bases, leaving 17 bases between the germline ends. The V gene's germline CDR1 is MNHNS and CDR2 SASEGT. CDR3 size: 15 residues. CDR3 in amino acids: CASTIGGAENQPQHF. CDR3 DNA sequence: TGTGCCAGCACCATCGGAGGGGCAGAAAATCAGCCCCAGCATTTT.

The chain combines TRBV6-6 with TRBJ2-2; D not resolved. The CDR3 is 14 amino acids. Germline V gene sequence: CDR1 MNHNY, CDR2 SVGAGI (reference sequence). V lost 2 bases to trimming and J lost 2 bases, with 6 bases between them. The DNA of the CDR3 is TGTGCCAGCAGTTACGGGCATAACACCGGGGAGCTGTTTTTT. It specifies CASSYGHNTGELFF.

V and J are TRBV21-1 and TRBJ2-2; TRBD1 is the table's D call and was not checked against the DNA. TRBV21-1 is a recognized pseudogene. The CDR3 spans 16 residues. The CDR3 sequence: CASKLTGECFTGELFF. The DNA for the CDR3 is TGTGCCAGCAAGTTGACAGGGGAATGTTTCACCGGGGAGCTGTTTTTT.

The chain combines TRBV5-6 with TRBJ2-7; 9 nucleotides agree with TRBD2. The CDR3 runs 16 residues. J gave up 5 bases and V 4 bases, and 13 bases lay outside the gene matches. Germline lookup yields CDR1 SGHDT and CDR2 YYEEEE. The CDR3: CASSGPQREDFDEQYF. The CDR3 DNA sequence: TGTGCCAGCAGCGGCCCCCAGCGGGAGGACTTTGACGAGCAGTACTTC.